These 20 T cell receptor beta chains originate from one sample sequenced in a study of neurological immune-mediated disorders. TCRdb reprocessed the 5' RACE reads via MiXCR and lists one record per CDR3 protein. The table includes 10,000 to 12,000 distinct CDR3 sequences, under 25% detected once. The material sequenced was CD8+ T cells from blood. The receptors come from a middle-aged woman with multiple sclerosis.

By frequency in the sample, this clonotype is medium-sized (0.01 to 0.1%). The V and J genes are TRBV10-2 and TRBJ2-2, with D hard to call. The CDR3 covers 11 residues. Per germline, CDR1 WSHSY and CDR2 SAAADI. Trimming shortened V by 3 bases and J by 4 bases, and 0 bases separated the two germline ends. In DNA, the CDR3 is TGCGCCAGCAGTGACACCGGGGAGCTGTTTTTT. Amino acid sequence: CASSDTGELFF.

This clonotype came up many times. The chain has TRBV7-2 and TRBJ2-7, with TRBD2 identical over 8 bases. CDR1 and CDR2 (germline): SGHTA, FQGNSA. J lost 2 bases, V lost 5 bases, and 2 bases had no gene match. The CDR3 spans 13 residues. The CDR3 DNA is TGTGCCAGCAGCATGGGACTAGCCTACGAGCAGTACTTC. It codes for CASSMGLAYEQYF.

This clonotype has just one count. The chain carries TRBV7-9 and TRBJ1-1; the D gene is possibly TRBD1 (5 bases). Germline CDR1 is SEHNR and CDR2 is FQNEAQ (reference sequence). Trimming left V 3 bases short and J 3 bases short, with 11 bases between. There are 14 residues in the CDR3. CDR3 sequence: CASSFRDGYTEAFF. The CDR3 DNA reads as TGTGCCAGCAGCTTCCGGGACGGTTACACTGAAGCTTTCTTT.

This clonotype was seen more than once but under ten times. CDR3 in amino acids: CASSAVGTEAFF. CDR3 nucleotides: TGTGCCAGCAGCGCCGTGGGCACTGAAGCTTTCTTT. The chain uses TRBV6-5 and TRBJ1-1; no clear D gene. Germline V gene data show CDR1 as MNHEY and CDR2 as SVGAGI. Trimming shortened V by 6 bases and J by 4 bases, and 9 bases separated the two germline ends. This CDR3 region has 12 residues.

V and J are TRBV4-2 and TRBJ1-1, with a weak D call TRBD1 (5 bases). V was shortened by 0 bases and J by 1 base, with 9 bases between the two germline ends. The V gene's germline CDR1 is LGHNA and CDR2 YNFKEQ. The CDR3 consists of 15 residues. The CDR3 is CASSQDRAGNTEAFF. The CDR3 DNA reads TGTGCCAGCAGCCAAGACAGGGCAGGGAACACTGAAGCTTTCTTT.

The CDR3 loop reads CASTAGEGTGELFF. The CDR3 bases are TGTGCCAGCACGGCGGGGGAGGGCACCGGGGAGCTGTTTTTT. The chain uses TRBV2 and TRBJ2-2; 7 positions match TRBD2. The CDR3 sequence is 14 residues long. Germline V gene lookup returns CDR1 SNHLY and CDR2 FYNNEI. V shed 7 bases and J 4 bases; nucleotides not matched to a gene: 6.

This clonotype has ten or more counts. The V gene is TRBV14, the J gene TRBJ1-5, with a possible D match to TRBD1 (6 bases). The CDR3 sequence is 12 residues long. Trimming cost V 5 bases and J 7 bases, with 9 bases left between them. Germline assignment: CDR1 SGHDN and CDR2 FVKESK. The CDR3 loop reads CASSGGSQPQHF. Written as DNA, the CDR3 is TGTGCCAGCAGCGGGGGCAGCCAGCCCCAGCATTTT.

This chain joins TRBV20-1 and TRBJ2-1; 8 bases are a match to TRBD2. This CDR3 spans 15 amino acids. CDR1 and CDR2 (germline): DFQATT, SNEGSKA (reference sequence). The junction had 6 bases not matched to a gene; V was cut back by 1 base and J by 4 bases. CDR3 nucleotides: TGCAGTGCTAGAGCCTCTAGCGGGTCTTACAATGAGCAGTTCTTC. This codes for CSARASSGSYNEQFF.

This clonotype was counted at least ten times. This chain links TRBV12-3 or TRBV12-4 with TRBJ1-1, with unresolved D. The V gene lost 6 bases and the J gene lost 6 bases, with 14 bases spanning the gap. The CDR3 runs 13 residues. The CDR3 spells CASSWSPDPEAFF. In DNA, the CDR3 is TGTGCCAGCAGCTGGTCCCCAGACCCTGAAGCTTTCTTT.

The table lists this clonotype with many counts. The chain joins TRBV15 to TRBJ1-1; D call uncertain. Germline-derived CDR1 and CDR2 are LNHNV and YYDKDF (reference sequence). V lost 4 bases and J lost 0, with 12 bases in between. There are 15 residues in the CDR3. The CDR3 bases are TGTGCCACCAGCATATCGGCCGTAATGAACACTGAAGCTTTCTTT. This sequence encodes CATSISAVMNTEAFF. Variable domain in full (rest from reference TRBV15 and TRBJ1-1): DAMVIQNPRYQVTQFGKPVTLSCSQTLNHNVMYWYQQKSSQAPKLLFHYYDKDFNNEADTPDNFQSRRPNTSFCFLDIRSPGLGDTAMYLCATSISAVMNTEAFFGQGTRLTVV.

Sample share makes this clonotype medium-sized. J is TRBJ2-3 and V is TRBV9; 8 nucleotides line up with TRBD2. Germline assignment: CDR1 SGDLS and CDR2 YYNGEE. The CDR3 spans 15 residues. V shed 6 bases, J shed 2 bases, and the junction held 8 bases outside the gene matches. The CDR3 nucleotides are TGTGCCAGCACCCCCAGCGGGGGAATCACAGATACGCAGTATTTT. Translating gives CASTPSGGITDTQYF.

The V gene is TRBV27, the J gene TRBJ2-2, with 11 bases matching TRBD2. The trim removed 6 bases at V and 3 bases at J, leaving 9 bases unmatched. This CDR3 comprises 17 residues. The germline gives CDR1 MNHEY, CDR2 SMNVEV (reference sequence). Written as DNA, the CDR3 is TGTGCCAGCAGCCGCGAACTAGCGGGGGCCGACACCGGGGAGCTGTTTTTT. Translated: CASSRELAGADTGELFF.

Relative to its sample, this clonotype is medium-sized (0.01 to 0.1%). The J gene is TRBJ2-2, the V gene TRBV9; TRBD2 agrees at 16 bases. Germline V gene sequence: CDR1 SGDLS, CDR2 YYNGEE. The CDR3 is 16 amino acids. V lost 4 bases to trimming and J lost 6 bases; unmatched junction nucleotides: 3. The CDR3 protein is CASSPGLAGGPGELFF. The CDR3 bases are TGTGCCAGCAGCCCGGGACTAGCGGGGGGGCCCGGGGAGCTGTTTTTT.

The V gene is TRBV5-1, the J gene TRBJ2-3; D is unresolved. The V gene lost 4 bases and the J gene lost 3 bases, with 12 bases spanning the gap. Germline-derived CDR1 and CDR2 are SGHRS and YFSETQ. The length of the CDR3 is 14 residues. The CDR3, as DNA: TGCGCCAGCAGCCCTGGGGTGTCAACAGATACGCAGTATTTT. Amino acid sequence: CASSPGVSTDTQYF.

This clonotype was counted at least ten times. The rearrangement links TRBV6-6 to TRBJ1-1; D gene uncertain. V was trimmed by 2 bases and J by 3 bases, leaving 16 bases between them. The CDR3 has 16 amino acids. Looked up from germline, CDR1 is MNHNY and CDR2 is SVGAGI (reference sequence). The CDR3 DNA sequence: TGTGCCAGCAGTTACCCCCCCTGGGAAGTGGACACTGAAGCTTTCTTT. It encodes CASSYPPWEVDTEAFF.

In this sample, this clonotype turned up many times. The chain couples TRBV11-1 to TRBJ2-4; possible D gene TRBD1, 6 bases. The CDR3 is made up of 16 amino acids. Germline CDR1 SGHAT, CDR2 FQDESV (reference sequence). V was pared by 1 base and J by 8 bases, with 18 bases between. DNA of the CDR3: TGTGCCAGCAGCTTAGGGTTCCAGGGGTTGATGGACATTCAGTACTTC. The encoded protein is CASSLGFQGLMDIQYF.

This clonotype ranks as medium-sized. The chain recombines TRBV27 with TRBJ1-5; D is perhaps TRBD1 (6 bases). V lost 2 bases to trimming and J lost 1 base, with 9 bases between them. Per germline, CDR1 MNHEY and CDR2 SMNVEV (reference sequence). This CDR3 spans 15 amino acids. This CDR3 is CASSLEGDSNQPQHF. CDR3 DNA sequence: TGTGCCAGCAGTTTAGAGGGGGACAGCAATCAGCCCCAGCATTTT.

A few counts support this clonotype. The V and J genes are TRBV5-1 and TRBJ1-3, with D perhaps matching TRBD1 (6 bases). Germline values: CDR1 SGHRS, CDR2 YFSETQ. The CDR3 extends over 15 amino acids. V was pared by 3 bases and J by 2 bases, with 12 bases between. The CDR3 DNA reads TGCGCCAGCAGCTCCGGGGGGCGGACTGGAAACACCATATATTTT. Residues: CASSSGGRTGNTIYF.

This clonotype has ten or more counts. The CDR3: CASSPGTYSPLGYTF. The DNA for the CDR3 is TGTGCCAGCAGTCCCGGGACCTATTCGCCGCTCGGCTACACCTTC. The chain couples TRBV7-9 to TRBJ1-2; weak D call: TRBD1 (5 bases). CDR3 size: 15 residues. The V gene lost 6 bases and the J gene lost 8 bases, with 22 bases spanning the gap. From germline, CDR1 is SEHNR and CDR2 FQNEAQ (reference sequence).

This clonotype was recorded many times. V is TRBV11-2 and J is TRBJ2-1; 10 bases map to TRBD2. Germline V gene data show CDR1 as SGHAT and CDR2 as FQNNGV. The V segment lost 3 bases and the J segment 6 bases; nucleotides outside the gene matches: 5. This CDR3 region has 15 residues. This CDR3 reads CASSFLGLASNEQFF. The CDR3 DNA follows: TGTGCCAGCAGCTTCTTGGGACTAGCGAGCAATGAGCAGTTCTTC.